The 18 T cell receptor beta chains given below trace back to one sample, sequenced in a study of vaccination and CD4 T cells after COVID-19. These receptors' antigens are unknown. Researchers used the Oncomine TCR Beta short-read assay to sequence DNA from cultured CD4+ T cells. TCRdb ran MiXCR on the PCR reads and lists one entry per CDR3 protein. This repertoire shows 11,000 to 15,000 distinct CDR3 sequences, less than 25% found once; its top ten account for over 15%. Sample treatment: approximately 9-day PBMC culture with coronavirus spike peptide pools or control peptides (ViraFEST assay). The source material was CD4+ T cells from blood, cultured in vitro, sampled after SARS-CoV-2 vaccination. Receptors were obtained from a human donor who had recovered from COVID-19.

The rearrangement links TRBV6-2 or TRBV6-3 to TRBJ1-6; possibly TRBD1 for D (6 bases). Between the trimmed V and J ends, which lost 4 bases and 0 bases, there was a span of 16 bases. Germline CDR1 is MNHEY and CDR2 is SVGEGT. The CDR3 contains 18 residues. The DNA for the CDR3 is TGTGCCAGCAGTTCTGATTACAGGGAAGGCTCCTATAATTCACCCCTCCACTTT. This encodes CASSSDYREGSYNSPLHF.

The chain joins TRBV7-3 to TRBJ2-3; D call uncertain. Germline assignment: CDR1 SGHTA and CDR2 FQGTGA. The CDR3 runs 15 residues. With 4 bases removed from V and 0 bases from J, the gap between germline ends came to 11 bases. CDR3 region: CASSSFARSTDTQYF. Written as DNA, the CDR3 is TGTGCCAGCAGCTCTTTCGCGAGAAGCACAGATACGCAGTATTTT.

This clonotype was seen a handful of times. The chain employs TRBV7-9 and TRBJ2-1, with D possibly being TRBD1 or TRBD2 (6 bases each). Germline values: CDR1 SEHNR, CDR2 FQNEAQ (reference sequence). V lost 5 bases to trimming and J lost 5 bases, with 16 bases between them. This CDR3 is 15 amino acids long. As DNA, the CDR3 is TGTGCCAGCAGCCTTGTGGGGGGCACGGACAATGAGCAGTTCTTC. It is translated as CASSLVGGTDNEQFF.

V and J are TRBV18 and TRBJ2-3, with 14 bases identical to TRBD2. The length of the CDR3 is 16 residues. The V segment lost 0 bases and the J segment 4 bases; nucleotides outside the gene matches: 0. CDR1 and CDR2 (germline): KGHSH, LQKENI. Here the CDR3 reads CASSPPGLAGADTQYF. In DNA form, the CDR3 reads TGTGCCAGCTCACCACCGGGACTAGCGGGGGCAGATACGCAGTATTTT.

There are a few counts of this clonotype. This chain links TRBV11-3 with TRBJ2-7, with TRBD1 matching 7 bases. The CDR3 runs to 15 residues. J lost 2 bases, V lost 5 bases, and 9 bases had no gene match. In germline, CDR1 is SGHNT, CDR2 YENEEA. CDR3 sequence (DNA): TGTGCCAGCAGCCCAGACGGACAGGAGACCTACGAGCAGTACTTC. Encoded protein: CASSPDGQETYEQYF. The whole variable domain, remainder taken from reference TRBV11-3 and TRBJ2-7, is EAGVVQSPRYKIIEKKQPVAFWCNPISGHNTLYWYLQNLGQGPELLIRYENEEAVDDSQLPKDRFSAERLKGVDSTLKIQPAELGDSAVYLCASSPDGQETYEQYFGPGTRLTVT.

This clonotype showed up just a few times. The genes are TRBV6-2 or TRBV6-3 and TRBJ2-7; 11 nucleotides match TRBD2. The CDR3 contains 15 residues. Trimming at V came to 6 bases and at J to 7 bases, leaving 11 bases not matched to a gene. CDR1 is MNHEY and CDR2 is SVGEGT in the germline V gene. CDR3 coding DNA: TGTGCCAGCAGGCCCCTACTAGCGGGAGTGAAAGAGCAGTACTTC. This translates into CASRPLLAGVKEQYF.

This clonotype rates as medium-sized. The chain recombines TRBV7-2 with TRBJ2-7; 8 bases are a match to TRBD1. V dropped 4 bases and J dropped 7; count of bases not matched to a gene: 3. CDR3 length: 12 residues. Germline loops: CDR1 SGHTA, CDR2 FQGNSA. The CDR3 sequence: CASSSTGVEQYF. DNA of the CDR3: TGTGCCAGCAGCTCGACAGGGGTTGAGCAGTACTTC.

The genes are TRBV24-1 and TRBJ2-7; D call uncertain. The germline V gene encodes CDR1 KGHDR and CDR2 SFDVKD. This CDR3 has 13 amino acids. Deletions cut 5 bases from V and 0 bases from J, with 7 bases between. CDR3 DNA sequence: TGTGCCACCAGTGTCCAAAGCTCCTACGAGCAGTACTTC. The encoded protein is CATSVQSSYEQYF.

CDR3 residues: CASIRGTRNNSPLHF. The CDR3 DNA reads as TGTGCCTCCATCCGCGGGACCAGAAATAATTCACCCCTCCACTTT. The chain employs TRBV28 and TRBJ1-6; D might be TRBD1 (5 bases). The length of the CDR3 is 15 residues. Germline CDR1 reads MDHEN; CDR2 reads SYDVKM. V was shortened by 11 bases and J by 5 bases, with 19 bases between the two germline ends. The full variable domain, in which reference TRBV28 and TRBJ1-6 provide the parts outside the CDR3, is DVKVTQSSRYLVKRTGEKVFLECVQDMDHENMFWYRQDPGLGLRLIYFSYDVKMKEKGDIPEGYSVSREKKERFSLILESASTNQTSMYLCASIRGTRNNSPLHFGNGTRLTVT.

The chain is built from TRBV3-1 and TRBJ2-7; D is unclear. Trimming shortened V by 4 bases and J by 4 bases, and 14 bases separated the two germline ends. CDR1 is LGHDT, CDR2 YNNKEL, per germline (reference sequence). There are 14 residues in the CDR3. As DNA, the CDR3 is TGTGCCAGCAGCCTGACGAGCAAGCAGTACGAGCAGTACTTC. Residues: CASSLTSKQYEQYF.

This clonotype showed up just a few times. This chain joins TRBV6-1 and TRBJ2-2, with D hard to call. The CDR3 contains 15 residues. Between the trimmed V and J ends, which lost 5 bases and 1 base, there was a span of 11 bases. Germline V gene lookup returns CDR1 MNHNS and CDR2 SASEGT. For the CDR3, the DNA is TGTGCCAGCAGTCCAGTGCGGAAGAACACCGGGGAGCTGTTTTTT. Protein sequence: CASSPVRKNTGELFF.

Of note for this clonotype: The conserved closing phenylalanine or tryptophan is absent in this CDR3, likely reflecting a read error. V usage is TRBV7-9 and J usage is TRBJ2-7, with a weak D call TRBD1 (6 bases). This CDR3 comprises 16 residues. V lost 5 bases, J lost 2 bases, and 19 bases lay in between. Germline-derived CDR1 and CDR2 are SEHNR and FQNEAQ (reference sequence). The CDR3 spells CASSRVGQGNPYEQYY. CDR3 DNA sequence: TGTGCCAGCAGCAGAGTGGGGCAGGGGAACCCCTACGAGCAGTACTAC.

This clonotype has more than one count but fewer than ten. V is TRBV7-6 and J is TRBJ2-5; D gene ambiguous. The germline CDR1 and CDR2 sequences are SGHVS and FNYEAQ. Deletions cut 0 bases from V and 2 bases from J, with 13 bases between. This CDR3 has 16 amino acids. CDR3 bases: TGTGCCAGCAGCTTAGCGCCTGTGGGTAGTCAAGAGACCCAGTACTTC. Residues: CASSLAPVGSQETQYF.

This clonotype was counted a few times. The chain recombines TRBV6-1 with TRBJ2-3; no firm D call. Germline CDR1 MNHNS, CDR2 SASEGT. CDR3 length: 15 amino acids. The V and J ends lost 2 bases and 0 bases respectively, with 9 bases between them. CDR3 nucleotide sequence: TGTGCCAGCAGTGAACGTCCGGGCAGCACAGATACGCAGTATTTT. Amino acid sequence: CASSERPGSTDTQYF.

For this clonotype: At one end the junction does not follow the germline gene, possibly because of a read error. V and J are TRBV18 and TRBJ1-2; D gene uncertain. The CDR3 is 12 amino acids. Germline V gene data show CDR1 as KGHSH and CDR2 as LQKENI. The CDR3 is CASPPRDYGYTF. CDR3 in DNA: TGTGCCAGCCCACCCCGGGACTATGGCTACACCTTC.

This chain connects TRBV6-1 to TRBJ1-1; D perhaps matches TRBD1 (6 bases). The CDR3 is 15 amino acids. V was clipped by 3 bases and J by 5 bases, with 16 bases between them. Germline values: CDR1 MNHNS, CDR2 SASEGT. CDR3 nucleotide sequence: TGTGCCAGCAGTGAGGGATGGGGGCGGGGTACTGAAGCTTTCTTT. Its translation is CASSEGWGRGTEAFF.

This chain connects TRBV30 to TRBJ1-2, with D possibly being TRBD1 (5 bases). CDR3 size: 14 residues. Deletions cut 5 bases from V and 6 bases from J, with 19 bases between. Germline V gene sequence: CDR1 GTSNPN, CDR2 SVGIG (reference sequence). For the CDR3, the DNA is TGTGCCTGGTCGGCGGGGGTGACCTCTGATGGCTACACCTTC. Encoded protein: CAWSAGVTSDGYTF.

The chain carries TRBV6-1 and TRBJ2-2; 8 bases align to TRBD2. The CDR3 contains 16 residues. V lost 7 bases, J lost 3 bases, and 10 bases stayed unmatched. Germline CDR1 MNHNS, CDR2 SASEGT. The chain's CDR3 is CASTGATSGHTGELFF. CDR3 DNA: TGTGCCAGCACCGGGGCCACTAGCGGACACACCGGGGAGCTGTTTTTT.